The 4 T cell receptor beta chains presented below share a single source sample, sequenced in a study of persistence of HIV-infected CD4 T cells. No antigen is known for these receptors. Anti-CD3/anti-CD28 beads served as a nonspecific positive control stimulus. CD4+ T cells upregulating both CD40 ligand and CD69 were sorted as responding cells. This was the immunoSEQ version 4 assay in survey mode. TCRdb keeps only in-frame clones here, not all; method: immunoSEQ multiplex PCR. This table holds more than 30,000 clones, 87% found once. The sample here was CD4+ T cells sorted from PBMCs after roughly 18-hour stimulation, taken from a patient who received antiretroviral therapy. The receptor set was obtained from an adult man with HIV who was CMV-seropositive.

The table lists this clone with a few counts. The chain links TRBV18 to TRBJ2-1; 9 nucleotides match TRBD2. V gave up 6 bases and J gave up 9 bases; unmatched junction bases: 9. CDR3 length: 14 amino acids. Germline loops: CDR1 KGHSH, CDR2 LQKENI. The CDR3 sequence is CASSPREGRSEQFF. As DNA, the CDR3 is TGTGCCAGCTCCCCGCGGGAGGGCCGTAGTGAGCAGTTCTTC.

The V and J genes are TRBV7-9 and TRBJ1-3, with TRBD1 as a possible D gene (5 bases). V was pared by 5 bases and J by 0 bases, with 11 bases between. The CDR3 spans 15 residues. CDR1 SEHNR and CDR2 FQNEAQ come from the germline V gene (reference sequence). The CDR3 spells CASSPRGDSGNTIYF. CDR3 DNA sequence: TGTGCCAGCAGCCCAAGGGGCGACTCTGGAAACACCATATATTTT.

The chain joins TRBV5-1 to TRBJ1-1, with TRBD1 matching over 7 bases. The J segment lost 1 base and the V segment lost 4 bases, leaving 7 bases of the junction unmatched. There are 15 residues in the CDR3. The germline V gene has CDR1 SGHRS and CDR2 YFSETQ. This CDR3 is CASSRDRAGNTEAFF. CDR3 DNA: TGCGCCAGCAGCCGTGACAGGGCGGGGAACACTGAAGCTTTCTTT.

This clone was seen more than once but under ten times. The rearrangement joins TRBV7-9 to TRBJ1-4, with 7 bases fitting TRBD1. The CDR3 runs 15 residues. Per the germline V gene, CDR1 is SEHNR and CDR2 is FQNEAQ (reference sequence). V was clipped by 3 bases and J by 8 bases; unmatched bases: 9. The CDR3 spells CASSLYDRASEKLFF. The CDR3 nucleotides are TGTGCCAGCAGCTTGTATGACAGGGCGAGCGAAAAACTGTTTTTT.